This T cell receptor beta chain appears in the sequencing data of a study of regulatory T cells in long-lasting Graves disease. Germline CDR1 MGHRA, CDR2 YSYEKL. This CDR3 contains 16 residues. The trim removed 0 bases at V and 4 bases at J, leaving 7 bases unmatched. Documented time point: persistent/refractory GD, antithyroid drugs over 5 years with positive TRAb. PBMC RNA served as the TCR library source. Construction of the TCR beta libraries employed iRepertoire HTBI primers in conjunction with Arm-PCR of CDR3 regions. MiXCR, run by TCRdb on the multiplex PCR reads, gives a single entry per CDR3 protein. This table holds 430,000 or so distinct CDR3 sequences, around 20% found once.

The chain has TRBV4-1 and TRBJ2-7; TRBD1 agrees at 9 bases. This clonotype originated in a female donor with Graves disease. The material sequenced was peripheral blood mononuclear cells (PBMCs), taken when the disease was refractory, from a patient treated with antithyroid drugs. The CDR3 region is CASSQDYRTGVYEQYF. As DNA, the CDR3 is TGCGCCAGCAGCCAAGATTACCGGACAGGGGTTTACGAGCAGTACTTC.